This T cell receptor (beta chain) was retrieved from a study of T cell responses to AZD1222 COVID-19 vaccine. Worth noting for this clone: The antigen is not known.

Here immunoSEQ multiplex PCR was the method, and the copy in TCRdb shows in-frame clones only, minus some. This sample has 100,000 or so clones; roughly 92% occur once, and the top ten carry 3.1%. This CDR3 has 13 amino acids. V shed 2 bases and J shed 5 bases, with 9 bases lying between them. Germline V gene data show CDR1 as LGHDT and CDR2 as YNNKEL (reference sequence). Study-level points and caveats: Within unmutated variant regions lay the reported targets of nearly half of spike-specific TCRs.

The TCR was taken from an adult who received the AZD1222 COVID-19 vaccine. The rearrangement uses TRBV3-1 (or the pseudogene TRBV3-2) and TRBJ1-2; unclear D gene. This sample comprised peripheral blood, obtained 28 days after the second AZD1222 dose. The chain's CDR3 is CASSQKAGYGYTF. CDR3 bases: TGTGCCAGCAGCCAAAAGGCTGGGTATGGCTACACCTTC.